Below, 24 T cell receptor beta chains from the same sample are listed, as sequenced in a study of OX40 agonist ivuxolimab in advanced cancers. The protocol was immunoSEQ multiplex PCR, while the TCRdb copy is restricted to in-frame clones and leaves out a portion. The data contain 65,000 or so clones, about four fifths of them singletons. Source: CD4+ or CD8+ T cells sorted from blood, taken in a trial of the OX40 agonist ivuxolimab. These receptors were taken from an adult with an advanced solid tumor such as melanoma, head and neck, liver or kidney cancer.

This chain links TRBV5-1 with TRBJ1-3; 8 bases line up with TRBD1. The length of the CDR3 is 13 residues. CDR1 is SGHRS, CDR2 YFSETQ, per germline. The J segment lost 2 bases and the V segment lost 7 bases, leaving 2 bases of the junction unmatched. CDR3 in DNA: TGCGCCAGCCGGACAGGGACTGGAAACACCATATATTTT. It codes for CASRTGTGNTIYF.

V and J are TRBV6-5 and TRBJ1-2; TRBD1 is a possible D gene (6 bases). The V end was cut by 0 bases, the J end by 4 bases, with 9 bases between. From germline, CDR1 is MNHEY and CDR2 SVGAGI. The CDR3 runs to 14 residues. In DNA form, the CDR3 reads TGTGCCAGCAGTTACTCGTCAGGGGCCTATGGCTACACCTTC. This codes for CASSYSSGAYGYTF.

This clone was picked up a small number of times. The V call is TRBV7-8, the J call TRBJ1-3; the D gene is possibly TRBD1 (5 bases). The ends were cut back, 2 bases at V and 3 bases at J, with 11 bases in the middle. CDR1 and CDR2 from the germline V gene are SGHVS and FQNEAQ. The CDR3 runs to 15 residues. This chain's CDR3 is CASSLRTGDGNTIYF. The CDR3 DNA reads TGTGCCAGCAGCTTAAGGACGGGGGATGGAAACACCATATATTTT.

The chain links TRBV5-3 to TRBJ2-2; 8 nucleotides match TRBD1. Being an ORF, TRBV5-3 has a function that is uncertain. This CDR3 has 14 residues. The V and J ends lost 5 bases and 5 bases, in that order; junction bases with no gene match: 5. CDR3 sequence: CARREQGGTGELFF. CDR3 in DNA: TGTGCCAGAAGGGAACAGGGGGGAACCGGGGAGCTGTTTTTT.

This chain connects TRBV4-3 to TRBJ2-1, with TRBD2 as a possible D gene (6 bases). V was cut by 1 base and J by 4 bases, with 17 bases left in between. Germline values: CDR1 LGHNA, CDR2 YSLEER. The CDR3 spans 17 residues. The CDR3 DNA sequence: TGCGCCAGCAGCCAAGGCAGAGGGCTGGAGGGATACAATGAGCAGTTCTTC. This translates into CASSQGRGLEGYNEQFF.

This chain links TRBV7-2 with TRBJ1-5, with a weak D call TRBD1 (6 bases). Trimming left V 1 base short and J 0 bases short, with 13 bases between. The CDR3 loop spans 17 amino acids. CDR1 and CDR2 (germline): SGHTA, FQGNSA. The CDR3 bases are TGTGCCAGCAGCTTAGGACAGGCGTGGGTTAGCAATCAGCCCCAGCATTTT. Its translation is CASSLGQAWVSNQPQHF.

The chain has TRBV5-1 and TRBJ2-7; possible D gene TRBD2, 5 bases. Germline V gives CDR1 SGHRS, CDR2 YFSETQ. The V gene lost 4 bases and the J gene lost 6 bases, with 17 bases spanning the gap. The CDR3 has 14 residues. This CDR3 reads CASSADGVEGEQYF. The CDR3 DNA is TGCGCCAGCAGCGCCGACGGGGTTGAGGGCGAGCAGTACTTC.

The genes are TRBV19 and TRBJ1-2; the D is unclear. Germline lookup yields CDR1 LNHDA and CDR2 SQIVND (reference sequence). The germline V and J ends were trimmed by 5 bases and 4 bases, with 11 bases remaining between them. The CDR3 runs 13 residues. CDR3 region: CASSREGSYGYTF. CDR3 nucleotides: TGTGCCAGTAGTCGGGAGGGCAGCTATGGCTACACCTTC.

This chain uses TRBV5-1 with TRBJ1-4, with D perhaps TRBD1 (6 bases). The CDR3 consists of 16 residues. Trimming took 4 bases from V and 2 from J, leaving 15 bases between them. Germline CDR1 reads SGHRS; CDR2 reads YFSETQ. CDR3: CASSPFTGMTNEKLFF. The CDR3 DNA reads TGCGCCAGCAGCCCTTTTACAGGGATGACTAATGAAAAACTGTTTTTT.

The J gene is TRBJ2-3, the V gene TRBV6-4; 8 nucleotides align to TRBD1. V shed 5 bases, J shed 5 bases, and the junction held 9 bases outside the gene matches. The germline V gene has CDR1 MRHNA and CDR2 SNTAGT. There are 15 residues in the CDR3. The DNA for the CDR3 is TGTGCCAGCAGTCGATCACAGGGGGTGGTAGATACGCAGTATTTT. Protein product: CASSRSQGVVDTQYF.

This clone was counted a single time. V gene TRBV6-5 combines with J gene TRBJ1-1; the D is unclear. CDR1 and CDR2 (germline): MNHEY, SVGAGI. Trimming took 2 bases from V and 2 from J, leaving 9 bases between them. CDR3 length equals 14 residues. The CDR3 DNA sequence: TGTGCCAGCAGTTACGGGCAGTTTAACACTGAAGCTTTCTTT. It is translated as CASSYGQFNTEAFF.

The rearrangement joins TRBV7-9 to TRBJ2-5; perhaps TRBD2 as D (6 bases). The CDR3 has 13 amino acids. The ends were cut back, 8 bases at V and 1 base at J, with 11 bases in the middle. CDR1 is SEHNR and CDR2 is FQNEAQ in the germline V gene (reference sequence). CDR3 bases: TGTGCCAGCTCTCGCGGGGCCCAAGAGACCCAGTACTTC. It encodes CASSRGAQETQYF. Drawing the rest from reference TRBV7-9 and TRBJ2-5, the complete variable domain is DTGVSQNPRHKITKRGQNVTFRCDPISEHNRLYWYRQTLGQGPEFLTYFQNEAQLEKSRLLSDRFSAERPKGSFSTLEIQRTEQGDSAMYLCASSRGAQETQYFGPGTRLLVL.

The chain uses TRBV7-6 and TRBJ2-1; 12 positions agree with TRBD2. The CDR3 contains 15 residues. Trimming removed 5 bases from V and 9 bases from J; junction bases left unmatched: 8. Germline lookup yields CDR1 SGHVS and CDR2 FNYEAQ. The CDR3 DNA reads TGTGCCAGCAGCCCTACTAGCGGGAGGTGGAGTGAGCAGTTCTTC. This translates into CASSPTSGRWSEQFF.

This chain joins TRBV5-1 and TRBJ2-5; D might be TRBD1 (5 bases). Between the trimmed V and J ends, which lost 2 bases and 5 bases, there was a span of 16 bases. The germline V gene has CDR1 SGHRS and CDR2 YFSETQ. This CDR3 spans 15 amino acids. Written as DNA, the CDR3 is TGCGCCAGCAGCTTAACACACCCTTGGGGCGAGACCCAGTACTTC. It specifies CASSLTHPWGETQYF.

The CDR3 loop is CAGATGFGSPLHF. The CDR3 nucleotides are TGTGCCGGAGCGACAGGGTTCGGGTCACCCCTCCACTTT. The chain combines TRBV7-9 with TRBJ1-6; 7 bases agree with TRBD1. CDR3 length: 13 residues. Germline lookup yields CDR1 SEHNR and CDR2 FQNEAQ (reference sequence). Trimming at V came to 11 bases and at J to 10 bases, leaving 11 bases not matched to a gene.

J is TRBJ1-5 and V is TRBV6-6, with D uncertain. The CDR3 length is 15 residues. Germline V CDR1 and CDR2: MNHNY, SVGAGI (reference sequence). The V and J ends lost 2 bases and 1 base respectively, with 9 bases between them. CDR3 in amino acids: CASSYAGDSNQPQHF. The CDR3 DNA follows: TGTGCCAGCAGTTACGCGGGTGACAGCAATCAGCCCCAGCATTTT.

DNA for the CDR3: TGTGCCAGCTCACCGTTGCTAGCGGGAGTTCAAACCGGGGAGCTGTTTTTT. Amino acid sequence: CASSPLLAGVQTGELFF. The chain has TRBV18 and TRBJ2-2; 10 nucleotides align to TRBD2. CDR1 and CDR2 from the germline V gene are KGHSH and LQKENI. V was clipped by 3 bases and J by 5 bases; unmatched bases: 9. The CDR3 is 17 residues long. The full variable domain, in which reference TRBV18 and TRBJ2-2 provide the parts outside the CDR3, is NAGVMQNPRHLVRRRGQEARLRCSPMKGHSHVYWYRQLPEEGLKFMVYLQKENIIDESGMPKERFSAEFPKEGPSILRIQQVVRGDSAAYFCASSPLLAGVQTGELFFGEGSRLTVL.

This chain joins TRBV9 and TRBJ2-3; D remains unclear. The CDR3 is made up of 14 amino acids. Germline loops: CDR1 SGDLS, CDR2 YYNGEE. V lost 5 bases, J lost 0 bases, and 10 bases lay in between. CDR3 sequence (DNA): TGTGCCAGCAGTCTGACTGGTAGCACAGATACGCAGTATTTT. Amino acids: CASSLTGSTDTQYF.

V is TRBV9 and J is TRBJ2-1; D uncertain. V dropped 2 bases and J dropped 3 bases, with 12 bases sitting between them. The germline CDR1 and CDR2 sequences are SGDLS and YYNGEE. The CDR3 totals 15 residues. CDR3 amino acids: CASSVSIADYNEQFF. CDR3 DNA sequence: TGTGCCAGCAGCGTTTCCATAGCTGACTACAATGAGCAGTTCTTC.

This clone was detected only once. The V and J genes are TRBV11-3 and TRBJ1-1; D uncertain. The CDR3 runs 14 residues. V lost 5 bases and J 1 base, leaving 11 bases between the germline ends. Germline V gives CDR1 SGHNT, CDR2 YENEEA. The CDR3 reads CASSPRWENTEAFF. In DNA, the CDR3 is TGTGCCAGCAGCCCGAGGTGGGAGAACACTGAAGCTTTCTTT.

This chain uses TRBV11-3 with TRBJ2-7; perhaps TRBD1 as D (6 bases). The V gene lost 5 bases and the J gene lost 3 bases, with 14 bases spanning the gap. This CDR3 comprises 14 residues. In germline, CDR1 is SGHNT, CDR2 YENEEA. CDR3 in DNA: TGTGCCAGCAGCCTGACAGGAGTTCTCTACGAGCAGTACTTC. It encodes CASSLTGVLYEQYF.

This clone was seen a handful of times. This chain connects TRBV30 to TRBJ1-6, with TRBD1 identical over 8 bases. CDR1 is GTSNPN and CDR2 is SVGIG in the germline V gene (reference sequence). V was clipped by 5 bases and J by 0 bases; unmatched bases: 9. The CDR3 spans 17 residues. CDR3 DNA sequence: TGTGCCTGGGGCCCACGGGACAGGAGCTCCTATAATTCACCCCTCCACTTT. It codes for CAWGPRDRSSYNSPLHF.

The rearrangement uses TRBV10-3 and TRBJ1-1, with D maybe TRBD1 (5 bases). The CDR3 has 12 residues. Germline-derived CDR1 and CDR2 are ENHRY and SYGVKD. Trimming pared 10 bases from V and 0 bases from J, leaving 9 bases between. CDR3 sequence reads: CATGAMNTEAFF. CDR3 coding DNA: TGTGCCACCGGGGCCATGAACACTGAAGCTTTCTTT.

CDR3 residues: CASSGLAEGADTQYF. The CDR3 DNA reads as TGCGCCAGCTCGGGACTAGCGGAGGGGGCAGATACGCAGTATTTT. The chain joins TRBV5-1 to TRBJ2-3; 11 bases are a match to TRBD2. V was pared by 7 bases and J by 4 bases, with 8 bases of the junction left unmatched. This CDR3 has 15 amino acids. Per germline, CDR1 SGHRS and CDR2 YFSETQ.